One sample yielded the 13 T cell receptor beta chains listed below, sequenced in a study of cytomegalovirus exposure and HLA in healthy donors. Both 60 Vbeta primers and 13 Jbeta primers went into the PCR. The method was immunoSEQ multiplex PCR; TCRdb's version includes in-frame clones alone and lacks a portion of them. Found here are some 90,000 clones, approximately 77% of them singletons; the top ten hold 10%. The source material was PBMCs. The origin of the receptors is a human donor in good health.

This chain joins TRBV27 and TRBJ1-1, with D possibly being TRBD1 (6 bases). V gave up 3 bases and J gave up 7 bases, with 15 bases separating them. Germline assignment: CDR1 MNHEY and CDR2 SMNVEV (reference sequence). There are 14 residues in the CDR3. Here the CDR3 reads CASSFGGASGEAFF. DNA of the CDR3: TGTGCCAGCAGTTTTGGGGGGGCGAGCGGTGAAGCTTTCTTT.

The chain combines TRBV7-6 with TRBJ1-5, with 7 bases lining up with TRBD1. The J segment lost 3 bases and the V segment lost 2 bases, leaving 7 bases of the junction unmatched. CDR3 length: 16 amino acids. CDR1 and CDR2 from the germline V gene are SGHVS and FNYEAQ. The CDR3 sequence is CASSLYEGAINQPQHF. DNA of the CDR3: TGTGCCAGCAGCTTATACGAGGGGGCAATCAATCAGCCCCAGCATTTT.

V is TRBV19 and J is TRBJ2-7; weak D call: TRBD2 (6 bases). From germline, CDR1 is LNHDA and CDR2 SQIVND (reference sequence). This CDR3 is 15 amino acids long. Trimming left V 3 bases short and J 0 bases short, with 12 bases between. In nucleotides, the CDR3 is TGTGCCAGTAGTATGTGGAGGGTTGGCTCCTACGAGCAGTACTTC. Amino acids: CASSMWRVGSYEQYF.

This clone was recorded a few times. This chain joins TRBV6-1 and TRBJ2-1; 13 bases match TRBD2. This CDR3 region has 13 residues. The V gene end was trimmed by 7 bases and the J gene end by 9 bases; junction bases not matched to a gene: 3. Germline assignment: CDR1 MNHNS and CDR2 SASEGT. CDR3 amino acids: CASTTSGGIEQFF. DNA for the CDR3: TGTGCCAGCACGACTAGCGGGGGGATTGAGCAGTTCTTC.

The chain employs TRBV4-2 and TRBJ2-5; D remains unclear. The CDR3 runs 14 residues. V was pared by 3 bases and J by 3 bases, with 11 bases between. In germline, CDR1 is LGHNA, CDR2 YNFKEQ. DNA for the CDR3: TGTGCCAGCAGCCAGCCCGGTCAGGAAGAGACCCAGTACTTC. Translated: CASSQPGQEETQYF.

The genes are TRBV6-1 and TRBJ2-2, with D unresolved. Germline loops: CDR1 MNHNS, CDR2 SASEGT. V was trimmed by 2 bases and J by 1 base, leaving 5 bases between them. The CDR3 is 14 residues long. As DNA, the CDR3 is TGTGCCAGCAGTGAACTACGGAACACCGGGGAGCTGTTTTTT. Amino acids: CASSELRNTGELFF.

This clone was recorded once. J is TRBJ2-7 and V is TRBV18; 14 nucleotides align to TRBD2. After removal of 5 bases from V and 3 bases from J, the junction contained 3 bases not matched to a gene. The CDR3 runs to 15 residues. The V gene's germline CDR1 is KGHSH and CDR2 LQKENI. The CDR3 DNA reads TGTGCCAGCTCAGGGACTAGCGGGGGTGTCTACGAGCAGTACTTC. Its translation: CASSGTSGGVYEQYF.

V usage is TRBV7-7 and J usage is TRBJ2-1; 12 nucleotides match TRBD2. The CDR3 is made up of 15 amino acids. CDR1 SSHAT and CDR2 FNYEAQ come from the germline V gene (reference sequence). Unmatched junction bases numbered 7, after V lost 5 bases and J lost 8 bases. CDR3 region: CASSRGLAGPDEQFF. CDR3 DNA: TGTGCCAGCAGCCGAGGACTAGCGGGACCAGATGAGCAGTTCTTC.

CDR3 sequence: CASSEMRNTEAFF. In nucleotides, the CDR3 is TGTGCCAGCAGTGAAATGAGGAACACTGAAGCTTTCTTT. This chain links TRBV2 with TRBJ1-1; the D is unclear. Germline lookup yields CDR1 SNHLY and CDR2 FYNNEI. V was shortened by 2 bases and J by 1 base, with 5 bases between the two germline ends. This CDR3 has 13 residues.

The rearrangement links TRBV20-1 to TRBJ2-7; perhaps TRBD2 as D (6 bases). Germline values: CDR1 DFQATT, CDR2 SNEGSKA (reference sequence). This CDR3 is 11 amino acids long. The V end lost 1 base, the J end lost 7 bases, and 8 bases lay between the germline ends. The CDR3 DNA follows: TGCAGTGCTAGAGGGGCGGGAGAGCAGTACTTC. This sequence encodes CSARGAGEQYF.

The rearrangement uses TRBV9 and TRBJ2-7, with 10 nucleotides matching TRBD2. The germline V gene has CDR1 SGDLS and CDR2 YYNGEE. Trimming took 0 bases from V and 4 from J; bases not matched to a gene: 10. The CDR3 extends over 17 amino acids. Here the CDR3 DNA reads TGTGCCAGCAGCGTAGGAGCTAGCGGGAGTGGGGTATACGAGCAGTACTTC. It codes for CASSVGASGSGVYEQYF.

The chain carries TRBV19 and TRBJ2-1; 8 nucleotides align to TRBD2. Trimming took 6 bases from V and 8 from J; bases not matched to a gene: 18. Germline CDR1 is LNHDA and CDR2 is SQIVND (reference sequence). The CDR3 extends over 17 amino acids. The CDR3 sequence is CASRRGAWEREWDEQFF. The CDR3 DNA reads TGTGCCAGTAGGAGAGGGGCTTGGGAGCGGGAGTGGGATGAGCAGTTCTTC. The variable domain in full, with the rest retrieved from reference TRBV19 and TRBJ2-1, is DGGITQSPKYLFRKEGQNVTLSCEQNLNHDAMYWYRQDPGQGLRLIYYSQIVNDFQKGDIAEGYSVSREKKESFPLTVTSAQKNPTAFYLCASRRGAWEREWDEQFFGPGTRLTVL.

The rearrangement joins TRBV28 to TRBJ1-5; D may be TRBD1 (5 bases). Germline CDR1 is MDHEN and CDR2 is SYDVKM. Deletions cut 9 bases from V and 7 bases from J, with 13 bases between. This CDR3 has 12 residues. The CDR3 nucleotides are TGTGCCAGTCAGGGTGATAACCAGCCCCAGCATTTT. Translating it yields CASQGDNQPQHF.